The T cell receptor (beta chain) described here comes from a study of shared clonotypes between healthy human individuals. The data were produced by immunoSEQ multiplex PCR, yet TCRdb's version contains in-frame clones alone and is incomplete. The repertoire has 2 million or so clones, about 95% of them found once; the top ten carry 0.13%. Per the germline V gene, CDR1 is SEHNR and CDR2 is FQNEAQ (reference sequence). Trimming cost V 0 bases and J 2 bases, with 8 bases left between them. This CDR3 is built from 15 residues. The sequencing input was naive CD4+ T cells sorted from blood. Sample subset: CD45RA+ positively selected. The receptor was derived from a man between 18 and 35 years old in good health. The J gene is TRBJ1-3, the V gene TRBV7-9; D gene unclear. DNA for the CDR3: TGTGCCAGCAGCTTAGCGGAGGTCCCTGGAAACACCATATATTTT. Translated, it gives CASSLAEVPGNTIYF.